This T cell receptor (beta chain) derives from a study of blood T cell repertoires in COVID-19. The table came from immunoSEQ multiplex PCR; TCRdb's copy has only in-frame clones and leaves some out. In the table there are under 90,000 clones, about 85% of which are singletons. The trim removed 5 bases at V and 2 bases at J, leaving 6 bases unmatched. Germline V gene sequence: CDR1 SGHTA, CDR2 FQGNSA. The CDR3 has 15 residues. Seattle enrolled patients during active infection and tracked them longitudinally. The sequenced material came from peripheral blood. The sequence was collected from a woman between 45 and 65 years old with COVID-19, enrolled during active disease. The gene calls are TRBV7-2 and TRBJ2-3; TRBD2 matches 8 bases. The CDR3 DNA reads as TGTGCCAGCAGCCGGGGGGGGCAGGCCACAGATACGCAGTATTTT. Translation: CASSRGGQATDTQYF.